This entry concerns a single TCR beta chain. What it binds is unknown. A multiplex PCR was run with 60 Vbeta primers and 13 Jbeta primers. Assay: immunoSEQ multiplex PCR; the TCRdb copy retains only in-frame clones and omits some. Among over 90,000 clones listed, 65% to 75% were seen once. Germline V gives CDR1 KGHSH, CDR2 LQKENI. The length of the CDR3 is 14 residues. V shed 3 bases, J shed 4 bases, and the junction held 6 bases outside the gene matches. The source of the sample is a study of cytomegalovirus exposure and HLA in healthy donors. Study conclusions and caveats: For most TCR beta V segments, an earlier analysis put the productive rate at about 87% or about 30% of the time. Reportedly, HLA-A and HLA-B alleles of most subjects were accurately predicted from TCR beta.

Sequenced sample: PBMCs. The chain has TRBV18 and TRBJ2-7, with 7 bases that match TRBD1. This clonotype was sampled from a female donor in good health and CMV-seropositive. The CDR3 sequence is CASSPWDSTYEQYF. DNA of the CDR3: TGTGCCAGCTCACCCTGGGACAGCACTTACGAGCAGTACTTC. Full variable domain (remainder filled in from reference TRBV18 and TRBJ2-7): NAGVMQNPRHLVRRRGQEARLRCSPMKGHSHVYWYRQLPEEGLKFMVYLQKENIIDESGMPKERFSAEFPKEGPSILRIQQVVRGDSAAYFCASSPWDSTYEQYFGPGTRLTVT.